This TCR beta chain is from a study of early T cells in non-severe SARS-CoV-2 infection (dated by TCRdb to 2020 to 2022). With respect to the entire study: Bulk RNA from unsorted whole blood was used for TCR sequencing, so alpha and beta chains could not be paired. What the study reported, not specific to this receptor: VDJdb matching was skewed toward anti-spike CD8 responses and likely underestimated virus-specific expansions by missing private and CD4 specificities.

The method was 5' RACE. TCRdb lists the instrument as NextSeq 500. In the TCR library protocol, unique molecular identifiers were attached to individual cDNA molecules to correct for PCR bias and sequencing error. Both TCR alpha and beta chains were sequenced, and tight co-correlation was observed between alpha and beta sequence abundances in each sample. Under the source paper's analysis protocol: V gene, J gene and CDR3 annotation of TCR sequences was performed with Decombinator V4. TCRs were defined as expanded if a significant change between any two time points was detected under a Poisson model with p below 0.0001. TCR abundances were normalised to the total number of TCRs sequenced per sample and expressed as counts per million. TRAV1-2 paired with TRAJ12, TRAJ20 or TRAJ33 defined MAIT TCRs, while TRAV10 paired with TRAJ18 defined iNKT TCRs. VDJdb, accessed on 1 November 2021, was searched for TCRs annotated for CMV, EBV and SARS-CoV-2, and TCRs annotated for more than one antigen were excluded. TCRdb itself trimmed the public reads at Q25 with fastp, ran MiXCR and retained productive beta chains. All rows with the same CDR3 protein become a single entry with the most common DNA and genes. These V and J calls rely on TCRdb rather than the paper's analysis. The sample contains roughly 24,000 distinct CDR3 sequences, around 3.5% of them found a single time. Together, the top ten hold roughly 5.7% of the sample.

This clonotype occurred many times. The specificity of this receptor is unknown. Within one base of it there is no much larger clone, and no base qualities were kept. Set within a cohort of healthcare workers in London, UK, this nested case-control study involved weekly PCR testing of nasopharyngeal swabs along with blood sampling. Healthcare workers were recruited between 23 and 31 March 2020, during the week of the UK lockdown, and were followed weekly for up to 16 weeks. The CDR3 holds 12 amino acids from the cysteine to the phenylalanine. CDR3 DNA only is kept here, 36 bases in frame from base 1. V lost 6 bases and J lost 4 bases; the stretch between them is 9 bases long.

This chain joins TRBV12-3 or TRBV12-4 to TRBJ1-2, and perhaps TRBD1 as D gene, on 5 matching bases. The sequenced sample consisted of whole blood. This TCR was sampled from an adult who was a healthcare worker with PCR-confirmed SARS-CoV-2 infection or an uninfected control (not recorded which). The CDR3 loop reads CASRRDFYGYTF. The nucleotide sequence is given as TGTGCCAGCAGACGGGACTTCTATGGCTACACCTTC.